The sequence of this T cell receptor beta chain was determined in a study of memory CD8 T cells in hepatitis C reinfection. Study as a whole: Late or post reinfection samples were taken 12 to 24 weeks after detection.

Time point in this sample: late/post reinfection, 12 to 24 weeks after detection. TCR sequencing was done directly ex vivo on sorted cells, without expansion in vitro. At all three reinfection time points, viable CD3+ CD8+ CD45RO- cells from a couple of donors served as controls. Study-level points and caveats: Only four or five donors prevented definitive conclusions about public clonotypes.

The CDR3 has 16 amino acids. V dropped 4 bases and J dropped 5; count of bases not matched to a gene: 12. CDR1 MNHEY and CDR2 SMNVEV come from the germline V gene (reference sequence). Clones were sequenced by immunoSEQ multiplex PCR, and TCRdb holds only the in-frame ones, with some missing. The top ten hold 0.72% of the sample, which has around 45,000 clones, approximately 89% seen once. To note about this clone: Its antigen is unknown.

The TCR originated in a man younger than 35 with hepatitis C virus infection. J is TRBJ2-5 and V is TRBV27, with 8 bases identical to TRBD1. The specimen sequenced was naive CD8+ T cells sorted from blood. DNA for the CDR3: TGTGCCAGCAGTTCCGGGACAGGACAGTGGGGGGAGACCCAGTACTTC. As protein: CASSSGTGQWGETQYF.